This T cell receptor (beta chain) was recorded in a study of shared clonotypes between healthy human individuals (dated by TCRdb to the early 2020s). At the level of the whole study: The cohort comprised two women and a few men aged 18 to 49 years. For each donor, three plates each were used for CD4 naive and CD4 memory, two plates were used for CD8 naive, and one plate was used for CD8 memory. Blood TCR repertoires of a handful of healthy adults were deeply sequenced to estimate repertoire size and the extent of clonotype sharing between individuals. To increase sequencing depth and limit assay-specific biases, different laboratories used diverse techniques to prepare libraries and sequence TCR repertoires. Leukapheresis yielded between about 0.8 and 8.9 billion PBMCs per donor.

Sequences MNHNS (CDR1) and SASEGT (CDR2) are obtained from the germline V gene. The CDR3 measures 15 amino acids from cysteine to phenylalanine. Only CDR3 DNA is held: 45 bases, read in frame from base 1. Cut back by 2 bases and 0 bases, the V and J ends lie 8 bases apart. Study-wide findings and limitations: Naive subsets generally had larger estimated clonotype richness than memory subsets. The small number of donors limited the genetic and exposure-history diversity represented. Pairwise subsampling indicated that sequencing depth was expected to affect the degree of clonotype sharing among donors. When a few donors were compared, the shared fraction of clonotypes was around 5% for naive CD4, approximately 3.5% for naive CD8, 2.3% for memory CD4, and less than 0.5% for memory CD8. Sampling was restricted to blood, and TCR repertoires in tissues likely differ from the TCR repertoires found in blood. Clonotypes shared by all four sorted-subset donors showed higher generation probabilities than non-shared clonotypes. Rarefaction of sorted-subset datasets indicated incomplete sequencing despite the large sequencing depth.

Using the deep immunoSEQ assay, multiplex PCR amplified TCR CDR3 regions from genomic DNA. For each cell subset, the extracted genomic DNA was distributed evenly across all wells of several immunoSEQ 96-well plates, and each plate served as one replicate. For sorted subsets, about 200 ng genomic DNA, equal to 30,000 to 35,000 T cell genomes, was loaded into each replicate PCR. Purified libraries were quantified with a Qubit 3.0 fluorometer, sized on a Bioanalyzer 2100, and re-quantified with the KAPA Library Quantification kit. Every immunoSEQ 96-well plate was sequenced on a dedicated single-read 150-cycle Illumina NextSeq 550 flow cell. The authors' pipeline ran thus. The immunoSEQ output contained only junctional sequences without quality scores, so filtering could not match that applied to full-length reads. To assign V/J genes and CDR3, sequences were annotated against IMGT germline references using PyIR, a Python wrapper for IgBLAST v1.9. Reads with weak V/J assignments (E-value above 1e-6), missing CDR3, stop codons, out-of-frame junctions, or ambiguous translated residues were removed. V3J clonotypes were defined as sequences sharing the same inferred V gene, J gene, and CDR3 amino acid sequence. Percentage overlap between repertoires was computed as shared unique clonotypes divided by the size of the smaller repertoire. Repertoire richness was assessed with RTK rarefaction, the Chao1 estimator, and Recon v2.1 estimates of unobserved clonotypes. For all TCRbeta clonotypes obtained by the gDNA method from a handful of donors, generation probabilities were computed with OLGA. In its TCRdb copy, this immuneACCESS table keeps in-frame sequences only and misses some clones. Where compared with another copy, unresolved V genes explain less than half of these, and the others have no known cause. Clone size and V and J calls were adopted from that table, with D and trimming inferred from the DNA. The sample has approximately 2.5 million clones on record, 80% to 95% of them singletons. The top ten hold 0.36% of the sample.

Turning to this clone: The clone's antigen remains unknown. Per-nucleotide qualities are absent, and no much larger clonotype sits a single base away.

Donors were healthy HIV-negative adults with no recently reported acute infections or vaccinations. Only Caucasian adults living in Nashville, Tennessee, USA were represented among the donors. CD4+ T cells were enriched by magnetic negative selection, after which naive cells were positively selected on CD45RA and the negative fraction was taken as the memory subset. After blood collection by leukapheresis, PBMCs were isolated using Ficoll-Histopaque density gradient centrifugation and then cryopreserved in the vapor phase of liquid nitrogen. Purity and quantity of every magnetically sorted T cell population were checked by analytical flow cytometry. Each sorted fraction had its genomic DNA isolated and then quantified by UV absorbance on a Nanodrop 2000c.

The source material was naive CD4+ T cells from PBMCs. The sample's cell subset or site label, decoded: CD45RA+ positively selected. This clonotype was obtained from a man between 18 and 35 years old in good health. Some clones in this sample may be carry-over from other donors' samples. The V and J genes are TRBV6-1 and TRBJ1-5; no D gene is confidently identified. The CDR3 has the sequence CASSEYGFSNQPQHF. In nucleotide form, the sequence is TGTGCCAGCAGTGAATACGGCTTTAGCAATCAGCCCCAGCATTTT.